The T cell receptor beta chain under discussion was sequenced for a study of shared clonotypes between healthy human individuals. CD4+ cells yielded CD45RA+ naive and CD45RA-negative memory subsets. The assay was carried out at the deep level. TCRdb keeps only in-frame clones here, not all; method: immunoSEQ multiplex PCR. The sample has about 520,000 clones, around 96% seen once. The ends were cut back, 3 bases at V and 4 bases at J, with 2 bases in the middle. This CDR3 has 11 residues. Germline V gene data show CDR1 as SGHRS and CDR2 as YFSETQ. The TCR sequence derives from a woman in her twenties or thirties in good health. The genes are TRBV5-1 and TRBJ1-5; D unclear. The source material was naive CD4+ T cells sorted from blood. Noted subset: CD45RA+ positively selected. The CDR3 DNA reads TGCGCCAGCAGCTCAAATCAGCCCCAGCATTTT. The encoded protein is CASSSNQPQHF.